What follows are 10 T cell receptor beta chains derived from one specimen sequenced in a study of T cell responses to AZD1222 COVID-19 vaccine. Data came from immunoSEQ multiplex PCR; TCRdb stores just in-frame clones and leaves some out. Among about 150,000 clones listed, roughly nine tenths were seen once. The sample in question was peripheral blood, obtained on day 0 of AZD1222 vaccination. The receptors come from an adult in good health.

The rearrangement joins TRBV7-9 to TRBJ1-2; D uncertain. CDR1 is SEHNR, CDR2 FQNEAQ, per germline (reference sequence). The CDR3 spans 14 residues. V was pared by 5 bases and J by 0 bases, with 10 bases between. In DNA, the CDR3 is TGTGCCAGCAGCCACGCGGGGACTAACTATGGCTACACCTTC. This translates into CASSHAGTNYGYTF.

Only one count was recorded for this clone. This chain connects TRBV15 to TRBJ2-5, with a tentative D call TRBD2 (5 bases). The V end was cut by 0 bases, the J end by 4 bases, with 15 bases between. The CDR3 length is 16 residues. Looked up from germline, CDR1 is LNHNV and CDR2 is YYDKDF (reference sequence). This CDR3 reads CATSRDGGLVGETQYF. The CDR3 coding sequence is TGTGCCACCAGCAGAGACGGCGGACTGGTGGGAGAGACCCAGTACTTC. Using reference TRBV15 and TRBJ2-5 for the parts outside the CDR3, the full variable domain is DAMVIQNPRYQVTQFGKPVTLSCSQTLNHNVMYWYQQKSSQAPKLLFHYYDKDFNNEADTPDNFQSRRPNTSFCFLDIRSPGLGDTAMYLCATSRDGGLVGETQYFGPGTRLLVL.

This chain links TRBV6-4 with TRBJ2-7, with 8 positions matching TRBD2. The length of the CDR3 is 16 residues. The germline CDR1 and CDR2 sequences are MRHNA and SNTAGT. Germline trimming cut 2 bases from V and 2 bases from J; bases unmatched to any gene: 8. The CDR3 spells CASSDRAREATYEQYF. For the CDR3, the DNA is TGTGCCAGCAGTGACAGAGCGCGGGAGGCCACCTACGAGCAGTACTTC.

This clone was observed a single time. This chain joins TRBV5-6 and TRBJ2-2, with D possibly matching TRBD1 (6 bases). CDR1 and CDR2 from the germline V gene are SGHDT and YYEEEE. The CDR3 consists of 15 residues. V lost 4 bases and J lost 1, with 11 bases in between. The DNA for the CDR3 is TGTGCCAGCAGCCTACTGGGACAGAACACCGGGGAGCTGTTTTTT. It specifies CASSLLGQNTGELFF.

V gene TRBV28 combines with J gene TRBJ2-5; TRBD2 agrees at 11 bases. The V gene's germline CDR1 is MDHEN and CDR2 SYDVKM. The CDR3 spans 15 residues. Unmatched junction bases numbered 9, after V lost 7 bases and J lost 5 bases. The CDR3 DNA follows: TGTGCCAGCATGGTCCTAGCGGGAGGCCTGGAGACCCAGTACTTC. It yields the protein CASMVLAGGLETQYF.

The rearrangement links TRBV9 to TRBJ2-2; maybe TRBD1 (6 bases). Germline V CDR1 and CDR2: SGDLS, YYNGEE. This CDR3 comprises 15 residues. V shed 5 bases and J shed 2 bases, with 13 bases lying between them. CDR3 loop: CASRMGHLNTGELFF. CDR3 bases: TGTGCCAGCAGGATGGGACACTTAAACACCGGGGAGCTGTTTTTT.

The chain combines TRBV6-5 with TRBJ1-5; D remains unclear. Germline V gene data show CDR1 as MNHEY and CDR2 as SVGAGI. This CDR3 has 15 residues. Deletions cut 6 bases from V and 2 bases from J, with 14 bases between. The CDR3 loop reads CASSLGLLGNQPQHF. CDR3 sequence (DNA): TGTGCCAGCAGCCTTGGTTTGTTGGGCAATCAGCCCCAGCATTTT.

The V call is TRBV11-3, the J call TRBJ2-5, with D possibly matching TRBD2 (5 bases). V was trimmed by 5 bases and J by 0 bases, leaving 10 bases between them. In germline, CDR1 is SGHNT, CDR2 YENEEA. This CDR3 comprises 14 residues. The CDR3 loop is CASSLLVHQETQYF. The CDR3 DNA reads TGTGCCAGCAGCCTACTAGTCCACCAAGAGACCCAGTACTTC.

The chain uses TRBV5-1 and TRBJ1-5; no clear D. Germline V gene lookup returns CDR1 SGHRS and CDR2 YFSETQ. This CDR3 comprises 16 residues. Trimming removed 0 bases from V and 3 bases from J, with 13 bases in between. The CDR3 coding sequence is TGCGCCAGCAGCTTGGATCCCATGGGTAACAATCAGCCCCAGCATTTT. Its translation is CASSLDPMGNNQPQHF.

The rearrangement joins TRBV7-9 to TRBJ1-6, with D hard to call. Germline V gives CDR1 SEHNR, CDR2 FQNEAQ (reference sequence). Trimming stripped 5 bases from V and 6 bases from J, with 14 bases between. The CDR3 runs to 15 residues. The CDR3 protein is CASSNYRGANSPLHF. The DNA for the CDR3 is TGTGCCAGCAGCAATTACCGGGGTGCTAATTCACCCCTCCACTTT.